The 27 T cell receptor beta chains presented below share a single source sample, sequenced in a study of shared clonotypes between healthy human individuals. TCRdb's table, derived via immunoSEQ multiplex PCR, lists solely in-frame clones and lacks some. The data show about 960,000 clones, roughly 72% seen once. The sequenced material came from memory CD4+ T cells sorted from blood. Subset denoted: CD45RA-negative fraction. The receptors were gathered from a man between 18 and 35 years old in good health.

Here the CDR3 DNA reads TGTGCCAGCAGTGTCAGAAATCCAACTAATGAAAAACTGTTTTTT. Its protein is CASSVRNPTNEKLFF. The chain employs TRBV6-1 and TRBJ1-4; D not certain. Germline V gene sequence: CDR1 MNHNS, CDR2 SASEGT. This CDR3 has 15 amino acids. V lost 4 bases to trimming and J lost 0 bases, with 9 bases between them.

This clone was detected only a few times. The V gene is TRBV7-9, the J gene TRBJ1-5; 7 nucleotides agree with TRBD1. V shed 3 bases and J 3 bases; nucleotides not matched to a gene: 2. This CDR3 comprises 14 residues. Germline assignment: CDR1 SEHNR and CDR2 FQNEAQ (reference sequence). The CDR3 here is CASSLGQYNQPQHF. The CDR3 nucleotides are TGTGCCAGCAGCTTGGGACAGTACAATCAGCCCCAGCATTTT.

The rearrangement uses TRBV25-1 and TRBJ1-3; a weak D match, TRBD1 (5 bases). CDR1 and CDR2 (germline): MGHDK, SYGVNS. The V end was cut by 3 bases, the J end by 2 bases, with 11 bases between. The CDR3 sequence is 15 residues long. The CDR3 reads CASSEVWGAGNTIYF. The CDR3, as DNA: TGTGCCAGCAGTGAGGTCTGGGGGGCTGGAAACACCATATATTTT. The full variable domain, with the rest looked up from reference TRBV25-1 and TRBJ1-3, is EADIYQTPRYLVIGTGKKITLECSQTMGHDKMYWYQQDPGMELHLIHYSYGVNSTEKGDLSSESTVSRIRTEHFPLTLESARPSHTSQYLCASSEVWGAGNTIYFGEGSWLTVV.

The V call is TRBV7-6, the J call TRBJ1-5; D perhaps matches TRBD1 (5 bases). The CDR3 runs to 15 residues. CDR1 and CDR2 from the germline V gene are SGHVS and FNYEAQ. The V and J ends lost 2 bases and 0 bases respectively, with 8 bases between them. The CDR3 nucleotides read TGTGCCAGCAGCTTATCGGGGGGTAGCAATCAGCCCCAGCATTTT. Translating it yields CASSLSGGSNQPQHF.

This clone was picked up one time. The V call is TRBV10-2, the J call TRBJ1-1; D not certain. Germline V gene data show CDR1 as WSHSY and CDR2 as SAAADI. The CDR3 covers 14 residues. V gave up 4 bases and J gave up 0 bases, with 9 bases separating them. CDR3 nucleotides: TGCGCCAGCAGTGGGCAGGCCCTGAACACTGAAGCTTTCTTT. This translates into CASSGQALNTEAFF.

The V call is TRBV19, the J call TRBJ1-2, with no clear D. CDR3 length: 13 amino acids. Trimming took 6 bases from V and 2 from J, leaving 10 bases between them. Germline V gene sequence: CDR1 LNHDA, CDR2 SQIVND (reference sequence). CDR3 loop: CASRQDQNYGYTF. The DNA for the CDR3 is TGTGCCAGTAGGCAGGACCAGAACTATGGCTACACCTTC. The full variable domain, rest sourced from reference TRBV19 and TRBJ1-2, is DGGITQSPKYLFRKEGQNVTLSCEQNLNHDAMYWYRQDPGQGLRLIYYSQIVNDFQKGDIAEGYSVSREKKESFPLTVTSAQKNPTAFYLCASRQDQNYGYTFGSGTRLTVV.

This clone was seen once. The V call is TRBV7-2, the J call TRBJ2-1; possibly TRBD2 for D (6 bases). Trimming left V 5 bases short and J 0 bases short, with 11 bases between. This CDR3 is built from 15 residues. The germline V gene encodes CDR1 SGHTA and CDR2 FQGNSA. CDR3 coding DNA: TGTGCCAGCAGCCAAGACGGGAGCTCCTACAATGAGCAGTTCTTC. It translates to CASSQDGSSYNEQFF.

The genes are TRBV7-9 and TRBJ2-3; possible D gene TRBD2, 6 bases. The V end was cut by 4 bases, the J end by 0 bases, with 8 bases between. The CDR3 covers 14 residues. Per germline, CDR1 SEHNR and CDR2 FQNEAQ (reference sequence). The CDR3 region is CASSWGVSTDTQYF. CDR3 coding DNA: TGTGCCAGCAGCTGGGGGGTTAGCACAGATACGCAGTATTTT.

The chain employs TRBV18 and TRBJ2-3; perhaps TRBD2 as D (6 bases). Deletions cut 5 bases from V and 0 bases from J, with 12 bases between. There are 15 residues in the CDR3. CDR1 and CDR2 (germline): KGHSH, LQKENI. The CDR3 is CASSGSGASTDTQYF. The CDR3 DNA follows: TGTGCCAGCTCAGGGTCGGGAGCTAGCACAGATACGCAGTATTTT.

J is TRBJ2-7 and V is TRBV5-1; 9 bases fit TRBD1. Per germline, CDR1 SGHRS and CDR2 YFSETQ. The CDR3 extends over 16 amino acids. Trimming cost V 4 bases and J 5 bases; bases outside gene matches: 13. CDR3 sequence: CASSLQVGQGNHEQYF. The CDR3, as DNA: TGCGCCAGCAGCCTCCAAGTGGGACAGGGTAACCACGAGCAGTACTTC.

This sequence joins TRBV7-2 and TRBJ2-5; 10 positions match TRBD2. The germline V gene has CDR1 SGHTA and CDR2 FQGNSA. The CDR3 extends over 15 amino acids. Unmatched junction bases numbered 7, after V lost 5 bases and J lost 4 bases. The CDR3 DNA reads as TGTGCCAGCAGCAAGGGTAGCGGGAGGAGAGAGACCCAGTACTTC. Its protein is CASSKGSGRRETQYF.

The chain uses TRBV28 and TRBJ2-1, with 10 nucleotides matching TRBD2. The CDR3 has 17 residues. V dropped 4 bases and J dropped 8; count of bases not matched to a gene: 14. Germline lookup yields CDR1 MDHEN and CDR2 SYDVKM. This CDR3 is CASSSGEAGGPGHEQFF. DNA of the CDR3: TGTGCCAGCAGTTCCGGGGAAGCGGGGGGGCCAGGGCATGAGCAGTTCTTC. Combining the CDR3 with reference TRBV28 and TRBJ2-1 gives the whole variable domain DVKVTQSSRYLVKRTGEKVFLECVQDMDHENMFWYRQDPGLGLRLIYFSYDVKMKEKGDIPEGYSVSREKKERFSLILESASTNQTSMYLCASSSGEAGGPGHEQFFGPGTRLTVL.

The chain combines TRBV10-3 with TRBJ1-5, with 10 bases aligning to TRBD1. J gave up 5 bases and V 7 bases, and 2 bases lay outside the gene matches. This CDR3 contains 13 residues. Germline CDR1 reads ENHRY; CDR2 reads SYGVKD. The DNA for the CDR3 is TGTGCCATCAAAGGGACAGGGGATCAGCCCCAGCATTTT. Its protein is CAIKGTGDQPQHF.

The chain couples TRBV5-4 to TRBJ2-1, with 12 nucleotides matching TRBD2. Unmatched junction bases numbered 10, after V lost 0 bases and J lost 9 bases. The CDR3 covers 17 residues. In germline, CDR1 is SGHNT, CDR2 YYREEE (reference sequence). The CDR3, as DNA: TGTGCCAGCAGCTTGGCCCTGACTAGCGGGAGATCGGGTGAGCAGTTCTTC. It is translated as CASSLALTSGRSGEQFF. Using reference TRBV5-4 and TRBJ2-1 for the parts outside the CDR3, the full variable domain is ETGVTQSPTHLIKTRGQQVTLRCSSQSGHNTVSWYQQALGQGPQFIFQYYREEENGRGNFPPRFSGLQFPNYSSELNVNALELDDSALYLCASSLALTSGRSGEQFFGPGTRLTVL.

The J gene is TRBJ2-2, the V gene TRBV10-1; D might be TRBD1 or TRBD2, each matching 5 bases. This CDR3 is 14 amino acids long. Germline CDR1 is WNHNN and CDR2 is SYGVQD (reference sequence). Trimming cost V 2 bases and J 5 bases, with 9 bases left between them. As DNA, the CDR3 is TGCGCCAGCAGTGAGGGGACGGCTACCGGGGAGCTGTTTTTT. Protein: CASSEGTATGELFF.

The rearrangement joins TRBV7-3 to TRBJ1-5; D uncertain. Trimming took off 5 bases at V and 7 bases at J, with 15 bases between the two ends. The germline CDR1 and CDR2 sequences are SGHTA and FQGTGA. This CDR3 comprises 14 residues. CDR3 residues: CASSPPGLEQPQHF. The CDR3 nucleotides are TGTGCCAGCAGCCCCCCAGGCCTAGAGCAGCCCCAGCATTTT.

V is TRBV7-2 and J is TRBJ1-5; D might be TRBD1 (5 bases). CDR1 and CDR2 (germline): SGHTA, FQGNSA. CDR3 length equals 15 residues. Trimming removed 5 bases at V and 5 bases at J, with 16 bases between. The CDR3 nucleotides are TGTGCCAGCAGCCTAGGGACGCCGGATTATCAGCCCCAGCATTTT. Amino acid sequence: CASSLGTPDYQPQHF.

This sequence joins TRBV5-1 and TRBJ2-5, with TRBD2 matching 7 bases. The CDR3 consists of 16 residues. The germline V gene has CDR1 SGHRS and CDR2 YFSETQ. Germline trimming cut 5 bases from V and 4 bases from J; bases unmatched to any gene: 14. The CDR3 is CASRTIGSGEGETQYF. DNA for the CDR3: TGCGCCAGCAGGACGATTGGCAGCGGGGAAGGAGAGACCCAGTACTTC.

Comments on this clone: The same CDR3 arises from other DNA sequences in this sample as well. The V and J genes are TRBV2 and TRBJ1-1; 7 nucleotides align to TRBD1. The CDR3 is 13 residues long. The junction had 5 bases not matched to a gene; V was cut back by 6 bases and J by 4 bases. The germline gives CDR1 SNHLY, CDR2 FYNNEI. CDR3 region: CASSEQGSTEAFF. CDR3 sequence (DNA): TGTGCCAGCAGCGAACAGGGGTCCACTGAAGCTTTCTTT.

The J gene is TRBJ2-1, the V gene TRBV11-2; 9 bases match TRBD2. V was pared by 7 bases and J by 3 bases, with 10 bases of the junction left unmatched. This CDR3 comprises 16 residues. Germline CDR1 is SGHAT and CDR2 is FQNNGV. The CDR3 spells CASTLGASGVYNEQFF. CDR3 bases: TGTGCCAGCACTCTCGGGGCTAGCGGGGTCTACAATGAGCAGTTCTTC.

This clone was counted a few times. V and J are TRBV6-1 and TRBJ2-6; D is uncertain. The CDR3 sequence is 16 residues long. CDR1 and CDR2 (germline): MNHNS, SASEGT. V lost 0 bases to trimming and J lost 0 bases, with 6 bases between them. The CDR3 DNA reads as TGTGCCAGCAGTGAAGCTCTGCTCTCTGGGGCCAACGTCCTGACTTTC. This encodes CASSEALLSGANVLTF.

Note on this clone: Sequence at one end of the junction differs from germline and may be a read error. V usage is TRBV30 and J usage is TRBJ1-6; 7 bases agree with TRBD1. Germline V CDR1 and CDR2: GTSNPN, SVGIG (reference sequence). CDR3 length: 14 residues. This CDR3 is CARSFNRGNSPLHF. The CDR3 DNA sequence: TGTGCCAGGAGTTTTAACAGGGGTAATTCACCCCTCCACTTT.

The gene calls are TRBV5-1 and TRBJ1-3, with D unclear. The CDR3 has 16 residues. The V gene's germline CDR1 is SGHRS and CDR2 YFSETQ. Trimming stripped 0 bases from V and 1 base from J, with 11 bases between. Here the CDR3 reads CASSLDGTLSGNTIYF. DNA of the CDR3: TGCGCCAGCAGCTTGGACGGCACATTATCTGGAAACACCATATATTTT.

V is TRBV9 and J is TRBJ2-3, with D tentatively TRBD2 (7 bases). V was shortened by 4 bases and J by 2 bases, with 11 bases between the two germline ends. In germline, CDR1 is SGDLS, CDR2 YYNGEE. The CDR3 consists of 14 residues. CDR3 amino acids: CASSPGGDTDTQYF. CDR3 bases: TGTGCCAGCAGCCCGGGGGGCGACACAGATACGCAGTATTTT.

The rearrangement links TRBV11-2 to TRBJ2-7; the D is unclear. V was clipped by 4 bases and J by 6 bases, with 13 bases between them. Germline CDR1 and CDR2: SGHAT and FQNNGV. This CDR3 comprises 13 residues. The CDR3 here is CASSSLGFGEQYF. The DNA of the CDR3 is TGTGCCAGCAGCTCCCTGGGGTTCGGCGAGCAGTACTTC. The entire variable domain, with the rest obtained from reference TRBV11-2 and TRBJ2-7, is as follows: EAGVAQSPRYKIIEKRQSVAFWCNPISGHATLYWYQQILGQGPKLLIQFQNNGVVDDSQLPKDRFSAERLKGVDSTLKIQPAKLEDSAVYLCASSSLGFGEQYFGPGTRLTVT.

J is TRBJ2-7 and V is TRBV6-5; D ambiguous. From germline, CDR1 is MNHEY and CDR2 SVGAGI. The CDR3 consists of 14 residues. V gave up 0 bases and J gave up 5 bases, with 11 bases separating them. CDR3 loop: CASSYSSWPNEQYF. CDR3 DNA: TGTGCCAGCAGTTACTCGAGCTGGCCCAACGAGCAGTACTTC.

This clone was found a few times. This chain joins TRBV4-1 and TRBJ1-1, with D possibly being TRBD1 (5 bases). The germline V gene encodes CDR1 MGHRA and CDR2 YSYEKL. V was shortened by 1 base and J by 4 bases, with 16 bases between the two germline ends. The CDR3 has 16 residues. For the CDR3, the DNA is TGCGCCAGCAGCCAAGTCGGCACACCAAGGGGCACTGAAGCTTTCTTT. Translating gives CASSQVGTPRGTEAFF.